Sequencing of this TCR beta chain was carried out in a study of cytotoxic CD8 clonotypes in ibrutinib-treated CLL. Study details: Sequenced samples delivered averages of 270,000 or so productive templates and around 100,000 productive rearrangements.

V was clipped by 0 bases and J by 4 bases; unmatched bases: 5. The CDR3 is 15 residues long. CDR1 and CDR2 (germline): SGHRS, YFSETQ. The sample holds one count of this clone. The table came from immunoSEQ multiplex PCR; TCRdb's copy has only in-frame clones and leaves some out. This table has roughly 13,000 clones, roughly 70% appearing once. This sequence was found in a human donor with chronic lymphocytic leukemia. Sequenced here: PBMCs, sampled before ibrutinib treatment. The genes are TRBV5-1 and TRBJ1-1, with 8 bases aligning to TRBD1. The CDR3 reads CASSLGQGQGTEAFF. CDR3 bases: TGCGCCAGCAGCTTGGGACAGGGGCAGGGCACTGAAGCTTTCTTT.